The 17 T cell receptor beta chains below all came from one sample that was sequenced in a study of T-cell reconstitution after alpha-beta-depleted transplantation in children. The authors prepared the TCRbeta library with unique molecular identifiers. TCRdb used MiXCR to reprocess the PCR reads, holding one entry per CDR3 protein. This table holds around 700,000 distinct CDR3 sequences, over 10% found once. Sequencing was performed on PBMCs, taken before TCRalphabeta/CD19-depleted stem cell transplant. The receptors stem from a girl aged 2-10 years with congenital amegakaryocytic thrombocytopenia, due to receive a stem cell transplant.

This clonotype was counted between two and nine times. V is TRBV20-1 and J is TRBJ2-1; tentative D call: TRBD2 (5 bases). Trimming removed 0 bases from V and 8 bases from J, with 17 bases in between. This CDR3 has 15 residues. Germline V lookup: CDR1 DFQATT, CDR2 SNEGSKA (reference sequence). CDR3 amino acids: CSARESGHRRDEQFF. The DNA of the CDR3 is TGCAGTGCTAGAGAGTCGGGCCACCGGCGGGATGAGCAGTTCTTC.

V is TRBV10-3 and J is TRBJ2-2; 12 bases line up with TRBD2. V trimming: 4 bases; J trimming: 0 bases; junction bases outside the gene matches: 3. The CDR3 has 17 amino acids. Germline CDR1 ENHRY, CDR2 SYGVKD. Here the CDR3 reads CAISGLAGGTNTGELFF. The CDR3 DNA reads TGTGCCATCAGTGGCCTAGCGGGAGGGACGAACACCGGGGAGCTGTTTTTT.

About this clonotype itself: A much larger clone differs from this one at a single base, so this may be a read error. The chain links TRBV29-1 to TRBJ1-4, with 9 bases lining up with TRBD1. Germline V gene data show CDR1 as SQVTM and CDR2 as ANQGSEA. This CDR3 has 14 amino acids. This CDR3 reads CSVELQGAGEKLLF. As DNA, the CDR3 is TGCAGCGTTGAACTACAGGGGGCAGGGGAAAAACTGCTTTTT.

Ten or more counts support this clonotype. This chain uses TRBV7-9 with TRBJ1-1; 9 bases agree with TRBD1. There are 14 residues in the CDR3. Germline loops: CDR1 SEHNR, CDR2 FQNEAQ (reference sequence). With 5 bases clipped from V and 5 bases from J, the junction kept 6 bases outside the gene matches. The CDR3 bases are TGTGCCAGCAGCAGCAGACAGGGGGGGACTGAAGCTTTCTTT. It codes for CASSSRQGGTEAFF.

This clonotype was seen a few times. The rearrangement joins TRBV20-1 to TRBJ2-1; no clear D. V shed 6 bases and J shed 5 bases, with 14 bases lying between them. This CDR3 is built from 13 residues. CDR1 is DFQATT, CDR2 SNEGSKA, per germline (reference sequence). The CDR3 DNA is TGCAGTGCCCCCAATCGGGCACACAATGAGCAGTTCTTC. Encoded protein: CSAPNRAHNEQFF.

The table lists this clonotype with many counts. This chain connects TRBV5-5 to TRBJ2-3; 10 bases match TRBD1. Unmatched junction bases numbered 3, after V lost 4 bases and J lost 1 base. The germline gives CDR1 SGHKS, CDR2 YYEKEE (reference sequence). The CDR3 length is 15 residues. DNA of the CDR3: TGTGCCAGCAGCACCGGGACAGGGGGCACAGATACGCAGTATTTT. Its protein is CASSTGTGGTDTQYF. The full variable domain, its missing parts supplied by reference TRBV5-5 and TRBJ2-3, is DAGVTQSPTHLIKTRGQQVTLRCSPISGHKSVSWYQQVLGQGPQFIFQYYEKEERGRGNFPDRFSARQFPNYSSELNVNALLLGDSALYLCASSTGTGGTDTQYFGPGTRLTVL.

With regard to this clonotype: This could be a read error, since a much larger clone is one nucleotide away. This chain connects TRBV4-1 to TRBJ2-2; 7 nucleotides agree with TRBD2. The CDR3 contains 16 residues. Germline lookup yields CDR1 MGHRA and CDR2 YSYEKL. V gave up 4 bases and J gave up 4 bases; unmatched junction bases: 9. CDR3 sequence: CASSLETSETTGELFF. CDR3 DNA: TGCGCCAGCAGCCTAGAAACTAGCGAGACCACCGGGGAGCTGTTTTTT.

This rearrangement joins TRBV18 to TRBJ2-1; D is unresolved. The CDR3 extends over 12 amino acids. Trimming pared 2 bases from V and 13 bases from J, leaving 12 bases between. Germline V gives CDR1 KGHSH, CDR2 LQKENI. This chain's CDR3 is CASSPAASHQFF. The CDR3 coding sequence is TGTGCCAGCTCACCAGCGGCTAGTCATCAGTTCTTC. Combining the CDR3 with reference TRBV18 and TRBJ2-1 gives the whole variable domain NAGVMQNPRHLVRRRGQEARLRCSPMKGHSHVYWYRQLPEEGLKFMVYLQKENIIDESGMPKERFSAEFPKEGPSILRIQQVVRGDSAAYFCASSPAASHQFFGPGTRLTVL.

This clonotype has ten or more counts. The genes are TRBV5-1 and TRBJ2-3; maybe TRBD1 (6 bases). The V gene lost 1 base and the J gene lost 0 bases, with 12 bases spanning the gap. The CDR3 covers 16 residues. CDR1 is SGHRS, CDR2 YFSETQ, per germline. The CDR3 region has the DNA TGCGCCAGCAGCTTGCCCCAGGGGCACAGCACAGATACGCAGTATTTT. It is translated as CASSLPQGHSTDTQYF.

This clonotype appeared many times. The gene calls are TRBV12-3 or TRBV12-4 and TRBJ1-3; no firm D call. Between the trimmed V and J ends, which lost 7 bases and 2 bases, there was a span of 9 bases. CDR3 length: 13 amino acids. The CDR3 reads CASMGRPGNTIYF. CDR3 nucleotides: TGTGCCAGCATGGGCAGGCCTGGAAACACCATATATTTT.

This clonotype was seen a single time. A much larger clone lies a single base off, so this may be a read error. This chain connects TRBV20-1 to TRBJ2-6, with D perhaps being TRBD1 or TRBD2 (5 bases each). This CDR3 spans 16 amino acids. CDR1 and CDR2 from the germline V gene are DFQATT and SNEGSKA (reference sequence). CDR3 DNA sequence: TGCAGTGCTTCGCCGGGATCTAGCTCTGGGGCCAACATCCTGACTTTC. This gives the protein CSASPGSSSGANILTF.

This clonotype has a count of ten or more. The V and J genes are TRBV5-1 and TRBJ2-3; 7 nucleotides match TRBD1. There are 16 residues in the CDR3. Germline V gene lookup returns CDR1 SGHRS and CDR2 YFSETQ. J lost 0 bases, V lost 5 bases, and 9 bases had no gene match. DNA for the CDR3: TGCGCCAGCAGACACCGGGACAGCGTCAGCACAGATACGCAGTATTTT. Residues: CASRHRDSVSTDTQYF.

This clonotype was seen a handful of times. The chain joins TRBV20-1 to TRBJ2-2; D remains ambiguous. V was trimmed by 0 bases and J by 3 bases, leaving 11 bases between them. The CDR3 sequence is 15 residues long. Germline CDR1 reads DFQATT; CDR2 reads SNEGSKA (reference sequence). The CDR3 bases are TGCAGTGCTAGAGAGAGTGGGGTTTACACCGGGGAGCTGTTTTTT. It yields the protein CSARESGVYTGELFF.

This clonotype was detected a few times. The chain carries TRBV29-1 and TRBJ2-5; tentatively, D is TRBD1 or TRBD2 (5 bases each). Between the trimmed V and J ends, which lost 6 bases and 7 bases, there was a span of 21 bases. CDR1 SQVTM and CDR2 ANQGSEA come from the germline V gene. The CDR3 length is 14 residues. Here the CDR3 reads CSVLGVRVGGTQYF. The CDR3 region has the DNA TGCAGCGTGCTAGGGGTCCGAGTTGGGGGGACCCAGTACTTC.

This clonotype was found many times. This CDR3 reads CSASELAGGNNEQFF. In nucleotides, the CDR3 is TGCAGTGCTAGCGAGCTTGCGGGAGGGAACAATGAGCAGTTCTTC. The V call is TRBV20-1, the J call TRBJ2-1, with 9 bases fitting TRBD2. The V gene's germline CDR1 is DFQATT and CDR2 SNEGSKA (reference sequence). This CDR3 region has 15 residues. With V trimmed by 3 bases and J by 5 bases, 8 bases remained unmatched.

In its sample, this clonotype was seen many times. The CDR3 nucleotides read TGCAGTGCTAGAAGGACAGGGAAGCAAGAGACCCAGTACTTC. It encodes CSARRTGKQETQYF. The rearrangement uses TRBV20-1 and TRBJ2-5, with 8 bases aligning to TRBD1. Germline loops: CDR1 DFQATT, CDR2 SNEGSKA (reference sequence). V trimming: 2 bases; J trimming: 2 bases; junction bases outside the gene matches: 4. The CDR3 is made up of 14 amino acids.

V and J are TRBV10-3 and TRBJ2-3; possibly TRBD1 for D (5 bases). This CDR3 spans 15 amino acids. Looked up from germline, CDR1 is ENHRY and CDR2 is SYGVKD. The V end lost 0 bases, the J end lost 1 base, and 8 bases lay between the germline ends. CDR3 sequence: CAISESQGGTDTQYF. The CDR3 DNA sequence: TGTGCCATCAGTGAGTCGCAGGGCGGCACAGATACGCAGTATTTT.